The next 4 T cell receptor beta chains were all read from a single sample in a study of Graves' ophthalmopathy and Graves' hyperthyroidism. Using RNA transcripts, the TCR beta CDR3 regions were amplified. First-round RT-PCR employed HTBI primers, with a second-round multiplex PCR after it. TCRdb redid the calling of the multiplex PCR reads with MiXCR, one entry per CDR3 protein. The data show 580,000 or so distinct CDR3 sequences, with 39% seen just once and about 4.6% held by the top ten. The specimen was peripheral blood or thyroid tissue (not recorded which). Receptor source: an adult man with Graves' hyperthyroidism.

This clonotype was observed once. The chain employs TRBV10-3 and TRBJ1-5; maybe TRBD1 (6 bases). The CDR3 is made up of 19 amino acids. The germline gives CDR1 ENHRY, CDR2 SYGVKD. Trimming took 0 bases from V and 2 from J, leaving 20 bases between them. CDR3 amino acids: CAISESAGGLSVGNQPQHF. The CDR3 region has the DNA TGTGCCATCAGTGAGTCCGCGGGGGGGCTTAGCGTAGGCAATCAGCCCCAGCATTTT.

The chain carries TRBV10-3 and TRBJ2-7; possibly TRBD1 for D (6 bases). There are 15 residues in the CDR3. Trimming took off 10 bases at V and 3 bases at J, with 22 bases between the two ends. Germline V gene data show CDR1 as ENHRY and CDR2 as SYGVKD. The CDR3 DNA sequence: TGTGCCAGCAGGAGACCGGACAGAACGAACTACGAGCAGTACTTC. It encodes CASRRPDRTNYEQYF.

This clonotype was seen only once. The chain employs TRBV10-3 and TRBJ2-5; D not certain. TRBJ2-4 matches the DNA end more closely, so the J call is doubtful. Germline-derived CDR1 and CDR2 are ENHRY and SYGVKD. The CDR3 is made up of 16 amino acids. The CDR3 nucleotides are TGTGCCATCAGTGAAGTTTCAGTTGCGGAGAGAGGCATTCAGTACTTC. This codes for CAISEVSVAERGIQYF.

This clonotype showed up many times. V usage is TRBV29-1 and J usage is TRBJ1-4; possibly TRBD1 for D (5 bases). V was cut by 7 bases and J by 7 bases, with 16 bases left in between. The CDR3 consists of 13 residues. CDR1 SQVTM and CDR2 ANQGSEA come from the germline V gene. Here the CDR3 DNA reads TGCAGCGGTGGGACCAGGGCTGGTGAAAAACTGTTTTTT. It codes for CSGGTRAGEKLFF.